The TCR beta chain described here comes from a study of neurological immune-mediated disorders. Broader study findings: The study phylogenetically grouped the repertoires of 18 of 34 multiple sclerosis patients into one related-CDR3 cluster, a possible signature.

This clonotype occurred many times. The antigen remains unidentified. TCRdb ran MiXCR on the 5' RACE reads and lists one entry per CDR3 protein. Of 60,000 to 85,000 distinct CDR3 sequences detected, roughly 4.9% appear once; the ten largest clones hold 2.2%. The germline gives CDR1 SNHLY, CDR2 FYNNEI. CDR3 length equals 13 residues. J lost 14 bases, V lost 6 bases, and 10 bases had no gene match. This sequence originates from a woman in her 70s with multiple sclerosis. The specimen sequenced was PBMCs. The V and J genes are TRBV2 and TRBJ2-1; 10 bases agree with TRBD1. CDR3 sequence reads: CASSPELTGGEFF. CDR3 nucleotides: TGTGCCAGCAGCCCAGAACTGACAGGGGGCGAGTTCTTC.